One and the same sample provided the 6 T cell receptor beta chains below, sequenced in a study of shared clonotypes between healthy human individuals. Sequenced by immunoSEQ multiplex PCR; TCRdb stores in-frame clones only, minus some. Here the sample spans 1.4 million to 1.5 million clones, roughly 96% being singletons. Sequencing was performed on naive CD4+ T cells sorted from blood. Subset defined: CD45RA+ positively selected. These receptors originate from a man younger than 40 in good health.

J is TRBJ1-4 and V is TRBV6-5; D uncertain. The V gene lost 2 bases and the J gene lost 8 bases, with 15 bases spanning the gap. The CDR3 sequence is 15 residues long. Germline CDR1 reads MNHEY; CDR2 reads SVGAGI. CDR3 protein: CASSYNLKGREKLFF. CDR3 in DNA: TGTGCCAGCAGTTACAATTTGAAGGGCAGGGAAAAACTGTTTTTT.

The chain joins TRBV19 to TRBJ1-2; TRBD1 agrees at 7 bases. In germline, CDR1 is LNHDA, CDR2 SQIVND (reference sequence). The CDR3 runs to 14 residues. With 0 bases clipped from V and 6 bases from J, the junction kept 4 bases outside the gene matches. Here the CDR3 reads CASSIDGRGNGYTF. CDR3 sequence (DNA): TGTGCCAGTAGTATAGATGGCAGGGGGAATGGCTACACCTTC.

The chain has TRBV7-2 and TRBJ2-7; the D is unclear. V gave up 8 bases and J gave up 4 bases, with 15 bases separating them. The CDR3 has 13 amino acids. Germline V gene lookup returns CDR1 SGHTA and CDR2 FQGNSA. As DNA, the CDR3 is TGTGCCAGCTCAAAGGGCAATCTATACGAGCAGTACTTC. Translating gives CASSKGNLYEQYF.

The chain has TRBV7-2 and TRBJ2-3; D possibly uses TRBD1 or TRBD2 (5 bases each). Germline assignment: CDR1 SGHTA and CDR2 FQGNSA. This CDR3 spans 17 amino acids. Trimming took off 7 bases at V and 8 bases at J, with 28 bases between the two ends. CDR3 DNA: TGTGCCAGCACCGATTGGGCCGGGGCTAGGGGAAGCGGTACGCAGTATTTT. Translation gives CASTDWAGARGSGTQYF.

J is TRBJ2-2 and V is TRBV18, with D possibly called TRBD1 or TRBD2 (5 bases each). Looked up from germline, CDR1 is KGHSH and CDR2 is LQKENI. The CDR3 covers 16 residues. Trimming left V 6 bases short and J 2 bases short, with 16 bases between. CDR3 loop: CASSSGRGINTGELFF. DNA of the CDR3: TGTGCCAGCTCCTCGGGAAGGGGAATAAACACCGGGGAGCTGTTTTTT.

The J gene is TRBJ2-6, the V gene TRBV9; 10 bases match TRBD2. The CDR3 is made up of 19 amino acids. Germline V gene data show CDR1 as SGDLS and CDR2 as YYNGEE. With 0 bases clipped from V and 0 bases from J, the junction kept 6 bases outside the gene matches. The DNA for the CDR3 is TGTGCCAGCAGCGTAGGACTAGCGGGCTCGGGCTCTGGGGCCAACGTCCTGACTTTC. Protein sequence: CASSVGLAGSGSGANVLTF.